This T cell receptor (beta chain) was sequenced in a study of cytomegalovirus exposure and HLA in healthy donors. The CDR3 runs 15 residues. V lost 5 bases to trimming and J lost 2 bases, with 12 bases between them. Germline lookup yields CDR1 SEHNR and CDR2 FQNEAQ (reference sequence). Both 60 Vbeta primers and 13 Jbeta primers went into the PCR. Using immunoSEQ multiplex PCR, the repertoire was profiled, and TCRdb retains in-frame clones only, with some absent. The sample includes some 90,000 clones, around 80% of them seen just once. The material sequenced was PBMCs. This clonotype was sampled from a man between 25 and 39 years old in good health and CMV-seronegative. The chain uses TRBV7-9 and TRBJ1-4, with D possibly being TRBD1 (5 bases). The CDR3 loop is CASSDRGSTNEKLFF. Written as DNA, the CDR3 is TGTGCCAGCAGCGATCGGGGGAGCACTAATGAAAAACTGTTTTTT.